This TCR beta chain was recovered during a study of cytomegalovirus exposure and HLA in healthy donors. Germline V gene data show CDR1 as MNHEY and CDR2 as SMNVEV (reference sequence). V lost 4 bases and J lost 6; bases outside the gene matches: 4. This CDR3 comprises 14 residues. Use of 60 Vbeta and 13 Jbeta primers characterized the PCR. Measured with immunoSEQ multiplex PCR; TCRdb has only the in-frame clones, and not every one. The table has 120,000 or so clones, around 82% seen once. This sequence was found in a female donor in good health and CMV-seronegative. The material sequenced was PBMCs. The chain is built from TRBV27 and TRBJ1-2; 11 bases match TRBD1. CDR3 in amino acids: CASSSGQGANGYTF. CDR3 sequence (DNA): TGTGCCAGCAGTTCAGGACAGGGGGCGAATGGCTACACCTTC.